Below, one T cell receptor (beta chain) is given with its context. It lacks a known antigen. No base quality information exists; no much larger clone differs at one position. The library was generated by the immunoSEQ multiplex PCR assay. For the multiplex PCR, a mixture combining 60 forward primers for TCR Vbeta segments and 13 reverse primers for TCR Jbeta segments was used. A multiplex PCR assay on genomic DNA amplified the CDR3 region of rearranged TCR beta genes. The amplified TCR beta libraries were sequenced on the Illumina HiSeq System as 87-base-pair reads. For the original study's pipeline: A later analysis tallied tens of millions of unique TCR beta chains across the approximately 670 repertoires, and approximately 12 million of those chains were shared by two or more donors. Raw reads were error-corrected and collapsed into unique sequences with a nearest-neighbor algorithm that merged closely related sequences to remove PCR and sequencing errors. Alignment of CDR3 sequences to IMGT reference sequences was used to assign V, D and J gene segments. For a sequence to be retained, at least a six-nucleotide match to both a V gene segment and a J gene segment was required. Rearrangements were classified as productive when the CDR3 lacked stop codons and remained in frame with V and J, and all other rearrangements were classified as non-productive. Following IMGT convention, CDR3 was defined as the stretch from the second conserved V-encoded cysteine to the conserved J-encoded phenylalanine. The earlier analysis of approximately 590 of the donors excluded any sequence lacking an unambiguous match to a single V gene segment. An earlier analysis of approximately 590 of the donors classified V segments as functional when productive rearrangements were above 56.7% and as segregating when the standard deviation between donors was above 5%. A statistical classification framework was developed to diagnose cytomegalovirus status using the catalog of TCR beta chain sequences. In a later analysis, TCR nucleotide sequences were compared against IMGT/GENE-DB human TR gene sequences so that V and J genes could be assigned. The TCRdist pipeline was used in a later analysis to assign CDR3 sequences and most-parsimonious VDJ recombination scenarios. In a later analysis, each TCR beta chain was defined by its CDR3 amino acid sequence together with its V-gene family, and reads without a unique V-gene family were excluded. A later analysis removed 592 highly shared, low-generation-probability nucleotide sequences to deal with suspected cross-contamination and a sequencing artifact. A later analysis calculated a clonal expansion index for each public chain from normalized within-repertoire ranks of inferred template counts. Generation probabilities in a later analysis came from a VDJ recombination model fitted to out-of-frame rearrangements, and those results were checked against IGoR. In a later analysis, TCR-TCR, TCR-HLA and TCR-CMV co-occurrence was scored with hypergeometric tests, and a repertoire-size bias correction was applied to TCR pairs. A later analysis estimated false discovery rates by permuting HLA or CMV assignments 20 times. In a later analysis, co-occurring TCRs were grouped with DBSCAN, and TCRdist sequence similarity was added when clustering was performed within HLA-allele-positive subsets. Repertoires with fewer than 30,000 or more than 120,000 public chains, plus five repertoires with anomalous nucleotide sharing, were excluded from co-occurrence clustering. In TCRdb, the immuneACCESS table is reduced to in-frame sequences with V and J assigned. These tables do not hold every clone; where another copy was compared, an unresolved V gene accounts for under half, and the others remain unexplained. D and trimming come from the DNA, and the V and J calls and clone size come from that table. This sample lists approximately 100,000 clones; about 80% were detected once. The ten largest account for around 7.7% of the sample.

This sample was taken from a study of cytomegalovirus exposure and HLA in healthy donors (dated by TCRdb to 2017 to 2019). Some background on the complete study: An earlier analysis of roughly 570 of the donors reported 276 Gb of sequence data and 117 million unique TCR beta sequences obtained from about 200 million T cells. Roughly 300 gigabases of sequencing data and approximately 93 million unique TCR sequences were included in an early release covering about 620 HLA-typed donors. The genetic ancestry cluster associated with self-reported Caucasian donors included about 81% of the roughly 360 genotyped donors. The study aimed to test whether cataloging public T cell receptors could reveal signatures of past pathogen exposure. The study profiled the T cell repertoires of more than 500 subjects by immunosequencing and related them to cytomegalovirus serostatus. A separate validation cohort of about 110 different subjects was used in addition to the approximately 640-subject first cohort. To predict cytomegalovirus infection status, the study combined high-throughput TCR immunosequencing, statistical association of individual TCRs with disease status, and machine learning. To study patterns of TCR occurrence, a later analysis re-analyzed previously published TCR beta repertoires from around 660 donors and added high-resolution HLA genotyping. The later analysis used no new phenotypic data to find candidate immune exposures, relying instead on TCR beta sequences and their occurrence across donors. To decide whether each TCR beta V gene segment behaved as functional or pseudogenic, an earlier analysis of approximately 600 of the donors relied on high-throughput TCR beta sequencing. Donor age, sex, ethnicity and CMV serostatus were collected together with the repertoire data. In a later genetic analysis, genome-wide SNP genotypes for about three fifths of the roughly 670 donors were used, and that subset was treated as a discovery cohort. Every repertoire in the discovery cohort had been generated on one and the same sequencing platform. Class I and class II HLA loci were covered by the typing at four-digit resolution. The number of typed donors differed by locus: roughly 620-640 for A, B, C, DRB1 and DQB1; some 500 for DQA1; around 610 for DPA1; and approximately 450 for DPB1. A handful of DR-DQ haplotypes were handled as single units for association and clustering because linkage in the cohort was strong. Among around 400 genotyped donors of the cohort, an average of roughly 240,000 unique TCR beta nucleotide sequences were sequenced per donor, approximately 20% of them non-productive. The research as a whole found: According to a later genetic analysis, donors in an Asian-associated ancestry cluster had fewer N-insertions in productive TCRs than the roughly 670-donor mean. Only TCR beta chains were sequenced in this cohort, and the absence of alpha or paired-chain data limited detectable features. Because HLA typing was missing for some donors at each locus, association tests included only the typed subset. A later genetic analysis associated a missense DCLRE1C variant with V-gene and J-gene trimming of TCR beta chains, and an independent cohort replicated the association. Compared with equally common non-associated chains, HLA-associated TCR beta chains in a later analysis were more clonally expanded and had lower generation probabilities. Because counts were too low, seventeen rarely observed V segments, including chromosome 9 orphons, were left out of the earlier analysis of about 620 of the donors. When HLA alleles, especially DR and DQ, strongly co-occurred, attributing TCR associations to individual alleles was difficult. Broadly in line with IMGT annotations, most TCR beta V segments showed up in productive rearrangements about 87% or about 30% of the time in an earlier analysis of approximately 600 of the donors. A later analysis associated about 17,000 TCR beta sequences with specific HLA alleles at a false discovery rate of 0.05. A total of 164 TCR beta chains were listed by the study as associated with cytomegalovirus. In a later analysis, the rate of TCR association differed among HLA loci, with DRB1 alleles having the most associated TCRs and HLA-C alleles having the fewest. Linkage disequilibrium might explain the correlated functional status among segregating V segments, but an unknown experimental factor could not be excluded. Most TCR sequences were observed very rarely across donors, whereas some public TCRs were present in many individuals. Roughly uniform sequencing depth across donors was assumed in presence/absence analyses, although this assumption may not hold. The authors suggested that the approach could potentially be generalized to other disease states and immunological phenotypes. The 87-base-pair reads could not distinguish some IMGT-functional V segments, including TRBV6-2 and TRBV6-3, so those segments were excluded. A few of the identified cytomegalovirus-associated TCR beta chains were confirmed in vitro to be specific for cytomegalovirus antigens. In a later analysis, several top co-occurrence clusters were reported to appear linked to parvovirus B19, influenza, CMV and Epstein-Barr virus. Cytomegalovirus status was reported to be diagnosed by the classifier with high specificity and sensitivity in both the original and validation cohorts. The sequencing pipeline was judged likely to have produced a cluster of highly shared sequence variants as a technical artifact. CMV serostatus was the only immune exposure information available for the cohort. A further reported finding was that TCR beta sequences accurately predicted the HLA-A and HLA-B alleles for most subjects in the first cohort. In a later analysis, most CMV-associated TCR beta chains were found to appear HLA-restricted, with HLA associations seemingly driven largely by CMV exposure.

Cut back by 10 bases and 2 bases, the V and J ends lie 8 bases apart. Based on the germline V gene, the CDR1 and CDR2 sequences are SNHLY and FYNNEI. The CDR3 measures 11 amino acids from cysteine to phenylalanine. CDR3 DNA only is kept here, 33 bases in frame from base 1. The cohort comprised some 730 healthy bone marrow donors. At the time of sampling, all cohort members were nominally healthy, though unrecorded immune exposures were likely present. The donor tested CMV seropositive and was one of the 289 seropositive cohort members. A peripheral blood sample was provided by each donor, and peripheral blood mononuclear cells were used for TCR beta sequencing. Genomic DNA extraction from the blood cell samples was performed with the Qiagen DNeasy Blood Extraction Kit.

The clonotype comes from a woman between 45 and 65 years old in good health and CMV-seropositive. The chain is encoded by TRBV2 joined to TRBJ2-5; no D gene is confidently identified. The material sequenced was PBMCs. The CDR3 reads as follows: CATVRQETQYF. The DNA reads as follows: TGTGCCACCGTCAGGCAAGAGACCCAGTACTTC.